Listed below are T cell receptor beta chains from one sample, sequenced in a study of identical twins. TCRdb independently ran MiXCR on the 5' RACE reads; one entry per CDR3 protein. Here the sample spans 230,000 or so distinct CDR3 sequences, approximately 8.6% being singletons. This same sample was also taken into another study, of yellow fever vaccine responses in identical twins.

The sample was CD8+ T cells sorted from blood. All receptors derive from a woman aged 18-30 years in good health. Both conserved end residues are part of each CDR3. The D gene is left open where the match is weak. The size entry is marked missing in some rows and otherwise reads once, few, many or a size class.

V gene	J gene	clone size	D gene	CDR3 DNA	CDR3 protein
TRBV7-2	TRBJ2-3	.	.	TGTGCCAGCAGCGCGATCCCGGGACATCCTAGCACAGATACGCAGTATTTT	CASSAIPGHPSTDTQYF
TRBV9	TRBJ2-3	.	TRBD2	TGTGCCAGCAGCGTAAAAGCGGGAGGTCTAGATACGCAGTATTTT	CASSVKAGGLDTQYF
TRBV29-1	TRBJ2-1	many	TRBD2	TGCAGCGTTGATGCACTAGCGGGAGGGCCAGTAGGGTCCTACAATGAGCAGTTCTTC	CSVDALAGGPVGSYNEQFF
TRBV6-1	TRBJ2-5	few	TRBD1	TGTGCCAGCAGCCCCCGGGACAGGGGCCAGGAGACCCAGTACTTC	CASSPRDRGQETQYF
TRBV9	TRBJ2-7	.	.	TGTGCCAGCAGCGTAGACGGGACCCGGTTTTCCTACGAGCAGTACTTC	CASSVDGTRFSYEQYF
TRBV6-2/TRBV6-3	TRBJ2-1	few	.	TGTGCCAGCAGTTACCCCTCGTCAAACAATGAGCAGTTCTTC	CASSYPSSNNEQFF
TRBV7-9	TRBJ1-1	.	.	TGTGCCAGCAGCTTATTAGGGGGTGTGGGGACAGAAGCTTTCTTT	CASSLLGGVGTEAFF
TRBV4-3	TRBJ2-5	many	TRBD2	TGCGCCAGCAGCCAAGATTTTACGCTAGCGGGAGGGGTGGGCGAGACCCAGTACTTC	CASSQDFTLAGGVGETQYF
TRBV2	TRBJ2-1	.	.	TGTGCCAGCAGTGAATCGGGCATAAGCTCCTACAATGAGCAGTTCTTC	CASSESGISSYNEQFF
TRBV12-3/TRBV12-4	TRBJ2-7	many	.	TGTGCCAGCAGTTTAGCGGGCACCGAATACGAGCAGTACTTC	CASSLAGTEYEQYF
TRBV27	TRBJ2-2	.	.	TGTGCCAGCAGTTTAGGCGCAACCAGCGGGGAGCTGTTTTTT	CASSLGATSGELFF
TRBV5-1	TRBJ2-5	few	.	TGCGCCAGCAGCCCCATGGGTGAGAGGGGCGGGGAGACCCAGTACTTC	CASSPMGERGGETQYF
TRBV6-2/TRBV6-3	TRBJ2-3	.	TRBD2	TGTGCCAGCAGTTCCCCAGCGGGAGAAGGAGATACGCAGTATTTT	CASSSPAGEGDTQYF
TRBV5-1	TRBJ2-3	few	TRBD2	TGCGCCAGCAGCTTGGGGTTTAGCGGGATCACAGATACGCAGTATTTT	CASSLGFSGITDTQYF
TRBV4-3	TRBJ2-1	few	.	TGCGCCAGCAGCCAAGAGTTGGCTAGCTCCTACAATGAGCAGTTCTTC	CASSQELASSYNEQFF
TRBV12-3/TRBV12-4	TRBJ2-5	many	.	TGTGCCAGCACCCAGGGGGGTGAGACCCAGTACTTC	CASTQGGETQYF
TRBV3-1	TRBJ2-3	few	.	TGTGCCAGCAGCCAAGGTCAGGGGAGGACAGATACGCAGTATTTT	CASSQGQGRTDTQYF
TRBV7-9	TRBJ1-1	.	.	TGTGCCACCAGGTGGAAGATGGACAAGAACACTGAAGCTTTCTTT	CATRWKMDKNTEAFF
TRBV24-1	TRBJ1-2	.	TRBD1	TGTGCCACCGCCGGGACAGAGGGCCCGAACTATGGCTACACCTTC	CATAGTEGPNYGYTF
TRBV27	TRBJ2-3	few	TRBD1	TGTGCCAGCAGTTGGCTTTTAGGCAGGGGGGATACGCAGTATTTT	CASSWLLGRGDTQYF
TRBV2	TRBJ2-5	.	.	TGTGCCAGCACTCTGGGGCCAGGGTACCAAGAGACCCAGTACTTC	CASTLGPGYQETQYF
TRBV7-9	TRBJ2-7	many	.	TGTGCCAGCAGCTCCTACGTCGGTGAGCTCTACGAGCAGTACTTC	CASSSYVGELYEQYF
TRBV5-1	TRBJ2-5	few	TRBD1	TGCGCCAGCAGCCCTACAGGGGGCTTCTCTTTAGAGACCCAGTACTTC	CASSPTGGFSLETQYF
TRBV9	TRBJ2-7	few	.	TGTGCCAGCAGCGAGAGACCGGTGTCCTACGAGCAGTACTTC	CASSERPVSYEQYF
TRBV13	TRBJ1-6	few	.	TGTGCCAGCAGCCCGGAGTCAGCACCCCTCCACTTT	CASSPESAPLHF
TRBV4-3	TRBJ2-1	few	TRBD2	TGCGCCAGCAGATCAGGGAGGGCCCCCTACAATGAGCAGTTCTTC	CASRSGRAPYNEQFF
TRBV3-1	TRBJ1-1	few	.	TGTGCCAGCAGCCAGACAGGTGCGGGGGAAGCTTTCTTT	CASSQTGAGEAFF
TRBV5-4	TRBJ2-2	few	TRBD2	TGTGCCAGCAGCTCCCTATGGCGGGGGACCCGACTTGGGGCCGGGGAGCTGTTTTTT	CASSSLWRGTRLGAGELFF
TRBV7-2	TRBJ1-2	few	.	TGTGCCAGCAGCTTATGGGGGTACTATGGCTACACCTTC	CASSLWGYYGYTF
TRBV28	TRBJ2-3	.	.	TGTGCCACCTTAGCTCCCCCAGGGGAGGATAGCACAGATACGCAGTATTTT	CATLAPPGEDSTDTQYF
TRBV29-1	TRBJ2-5	many	TRBD1	TGCAGCGTTGACGGAGACAGGGGGCGAGAGACCCAGTACTTC	CSVDGDRGRETQYF
TRBV12-3/TRBV12-4	TRBJ2-5	.	.	TGTGCCAGCAGTTTTGCGGTTAGAAAAGAGACCCAGTACTTC	CASSFAVRKETQYF
TRBV7-9	TRBJ2-7	many	.	TGTGCCAGCAGCGACCAGAGCTACGAGCAGTACTTC	CASSDQSYEQYF
TRBV20-1	TRBJ2-3	few	TRBD1	TGCAGTGCTGAGGGACAGGGGGAATCAGATACGCAGTATTTT	CSAEGQGESDTQYF
TRBV12-3/TRBV12-4	TRBJ2-3	.	.	TGTGCCAGCAGTTTGGCCCACCGACAGGCAGATACGCAGTATTTT	CASSLAHRQADTQYF
TRBV4-3	TRBJ2-3	many	TRBD2	TGCGCCAGCAGCCAAGATGTGGCTAGCGGGAGCCTGGATACGCAGTATTTT	CASSQDVASGSLDTQYF
TRBV27	TRBJ2-1	few	TRBD2	TGTGCCAGCAGTGCCCCGGGACTAGCGGGAGTTGAGCAGTTCTTC	CASSAPGLAGVEQFF
TRBV11-2	TRBJ2-1	.	.	TGTGCCAGCAGCTCAGGGCGAGAGGCCTACAATGAGCAGTTCTTC	CASSSGREAYNEQFF
TRBV19	TRBJ2-7	few	.	TGTGCCAGTAGTCCGGGCCAGGACCCTTCCTACGAGCAGTACTTC	CASSPGQDPSYEQYF